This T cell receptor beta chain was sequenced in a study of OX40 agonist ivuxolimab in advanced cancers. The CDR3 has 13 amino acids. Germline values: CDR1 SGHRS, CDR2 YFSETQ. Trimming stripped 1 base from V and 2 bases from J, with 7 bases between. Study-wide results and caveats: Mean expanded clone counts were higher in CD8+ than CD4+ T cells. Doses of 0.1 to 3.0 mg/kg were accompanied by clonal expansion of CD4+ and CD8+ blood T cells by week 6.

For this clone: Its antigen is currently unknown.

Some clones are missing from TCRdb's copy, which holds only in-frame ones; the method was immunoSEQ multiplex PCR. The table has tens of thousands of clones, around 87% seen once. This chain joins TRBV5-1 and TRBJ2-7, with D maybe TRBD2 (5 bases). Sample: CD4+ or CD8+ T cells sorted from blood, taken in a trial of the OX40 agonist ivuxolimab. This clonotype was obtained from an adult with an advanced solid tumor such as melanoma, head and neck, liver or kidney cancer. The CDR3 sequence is CASSLREAYEQYF. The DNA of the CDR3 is TGCGCCAGCAGCTTGCGGGAAGCCTACGAGCAGTACTTC.